Described below is a single T cell receptor beta chain sequence and its context. Germline trimming cut 6 bases from V and 2 bases from J; bases unmatched to any gene: 4. The CDR3 loop spans 14 amino acids. Germline V lookup: CDR1 LNHDA, CDR2 SQIVND (reference sequence). This entry comes from a study of cytomegalovirus exposure and HLA in healthy donors. Study overall: From 190 million or so T cells, an earlier analysis saw roughly 110 million unique TCR beta sequences.

The PCR contained 60 Vbeta and 13 Jbeta primers. Repertoires were generated with immunoSEQ multiplex PCR, while TCRdb's copy carries only in-frame clones and drops some. The top ten hold approximately 6.5% of the sample, which has some 150,000 clones, about three fifths seen once. Sequences were obtained from PBMCs. The chain uses TRBV19 and TRBJ2-3, with 8 bases lining up with TRBD1. The receptor was isolated from a woman aged 60-75 years in good health and CMV-seropositive. The CDR3 DNA follows: TGTGCCAGTAGGAACAGGGGGGTCACAGATACGCAGTATTTT. Translation: CASRNRGVTDTQYF.